This TCR beta chain was sequenced in a study of response to subunit inactivated influenza vaccine. Study-level findings and limits: With each seasonal influenza vaccination, the authors suggested, few new T cells are recruited.

This clonotype was detected ten times or more. Its antigen remains unidentified. One entry per CDR3 protein results from TCRdb running MiXCR on the RT-PCR reads. The sample yields fewer than 700,000 distinct CDR3 sequences, over 10% seen once. Trimming cost V 1 base and J 2 bases, with 6 bases left between them. The CDR3 contains 14 residues. Germline assignment: CDR1 SNHLY and CDR2 FYNNEI. J is TRBJ1-5 and V is TRBV2, with TRBD1 as a possible D gene (5 bases). The sequence came from a man in his fifties who received an inactivated influenza vaccine. The sample in question was PBMCs from blood, obtained more than 35 days after vaccination. CDR3 sequence (DNA): TGTGCCAGCAGTGAAGAAGGGGGCAATCAGCCCCAGCATTTT. Amino acids: CASSEEGGNQPQHF.